Sequencing of this TCR beta chain was carried out in a study of blood T cell repertoires in COVID-19. Study information: Acute and convalescent COVID-19 specimens originated in the United States, Italy and Spain. PBMCs, B-cell-depleted T cells, or T cells were the source of the cDNA or gDNA that made up the material.

Authors' methods: The authors estimated nucleated cell counts from reference gene primer amplification. Sequencing was performed with immunoSEQ multiplex PCR; in TCRdb, only in-frame clones are kept and a portion is missing. V, J and clone size were drawn from that table, and D and trimming were deduced from the DNA. The table includes around 380,000 clones, 70% to 85% detected once. For this clone: This specimen includes other DNA sequences encoding the same CDR3.

Sequences were obtained from peripheral blood. The TCR was taken from a human donor with acute or convalescent COVID-19. The donor label of this sample is uncertain.

CDR3 protein: CASSPQTYNEQFF. The CDR3 DNA is TGTGCCAGCAGTCCTCAAACATACAATGAGCAGTTCTTC. V is TRBV12-3 or TRBV12-4 and J is TRBJ2-1; D call uncertain. This CDR3 has 13 amino acids. Trimming removed 5 bases from V and 4 bases from J, with 9 bases in between.